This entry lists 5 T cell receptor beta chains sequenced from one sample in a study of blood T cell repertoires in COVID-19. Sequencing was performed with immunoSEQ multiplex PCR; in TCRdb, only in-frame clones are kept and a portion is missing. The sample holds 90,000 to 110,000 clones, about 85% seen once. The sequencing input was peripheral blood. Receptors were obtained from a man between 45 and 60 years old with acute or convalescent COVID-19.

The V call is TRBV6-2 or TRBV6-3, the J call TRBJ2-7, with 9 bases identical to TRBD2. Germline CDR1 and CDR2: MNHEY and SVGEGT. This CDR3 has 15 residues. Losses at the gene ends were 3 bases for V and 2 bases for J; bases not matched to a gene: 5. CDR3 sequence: CASSYLAGKTYEQYF. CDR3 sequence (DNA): TGTGCCAGCAGTTATCTAGCGGGGAAAACCTACGAGCAGTACTTC.

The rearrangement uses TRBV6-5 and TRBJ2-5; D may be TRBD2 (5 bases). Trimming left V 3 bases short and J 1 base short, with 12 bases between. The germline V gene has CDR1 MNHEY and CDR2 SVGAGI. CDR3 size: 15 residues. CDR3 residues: CASSYSGTVQETQYF. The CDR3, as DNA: TGTGCCAGCAGTTATTCGGGAACAGTCCAAGAGACCCAGTACTTC.

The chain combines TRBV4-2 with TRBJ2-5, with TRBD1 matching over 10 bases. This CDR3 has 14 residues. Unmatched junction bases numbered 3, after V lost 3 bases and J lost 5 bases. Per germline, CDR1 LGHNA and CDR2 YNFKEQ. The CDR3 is CASSQTGGTETQYF. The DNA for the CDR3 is TGTGCCAGCAGCCAGACAGGGGGCACTGAGACCCAGTACTTC.

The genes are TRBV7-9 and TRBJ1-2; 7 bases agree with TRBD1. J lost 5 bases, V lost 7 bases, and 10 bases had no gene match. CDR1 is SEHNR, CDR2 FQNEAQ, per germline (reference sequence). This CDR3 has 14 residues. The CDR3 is CASTPTGQSYGYTF. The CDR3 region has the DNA TGTGCCAGCACTCCGACAGGGCAGTCATATGGCTACACCTTC.

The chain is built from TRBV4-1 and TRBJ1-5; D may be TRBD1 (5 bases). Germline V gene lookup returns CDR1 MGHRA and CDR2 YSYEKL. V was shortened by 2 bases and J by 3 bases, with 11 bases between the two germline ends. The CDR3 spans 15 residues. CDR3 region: CASSQRGGLNQPQHF. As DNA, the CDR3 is TGCGCCAGCAGCCAAAGGGGTGGGCTCAATCAGCCCCAGCATTTT.